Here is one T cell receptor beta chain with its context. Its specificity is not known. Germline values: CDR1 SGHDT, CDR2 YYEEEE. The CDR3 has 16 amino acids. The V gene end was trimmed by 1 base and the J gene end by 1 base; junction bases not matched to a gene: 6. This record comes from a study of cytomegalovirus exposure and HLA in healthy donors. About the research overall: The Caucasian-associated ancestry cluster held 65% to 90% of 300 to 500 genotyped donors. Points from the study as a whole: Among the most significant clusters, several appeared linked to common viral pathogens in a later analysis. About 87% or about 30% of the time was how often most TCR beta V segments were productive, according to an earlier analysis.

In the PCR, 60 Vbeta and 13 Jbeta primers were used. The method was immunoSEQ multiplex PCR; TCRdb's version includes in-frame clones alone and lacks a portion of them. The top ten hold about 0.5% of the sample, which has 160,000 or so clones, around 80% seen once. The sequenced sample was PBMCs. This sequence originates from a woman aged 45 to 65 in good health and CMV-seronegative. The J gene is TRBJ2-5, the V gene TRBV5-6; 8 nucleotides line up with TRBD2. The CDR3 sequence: CASSLIAGGVQETQYF. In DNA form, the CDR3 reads TGTGCCAGCAGCTTGATTGCCGGGGGGGTCCAAGAGACCCAGTACTTC.